This T cell receptor (beta chain) was obtained from a study of cytomegalovirus exposure and HLA in healthy donors. Looking at the study overall: One earlier analysis, a look at around 180 million T cells, found some 120 million unique TCR beta sequences. Findings of the study overall: Most TCR beta V segments were productive about 87% or about 30% of the time in an earlier analysis. Several of the most significant clusters appeared, in a later analysis, to be linked to common viral pathogens. Most TCR sequences were rare, but some public TCRs occurred in many donors.

Primers included in the PCR were 60 Vbeta and 13 Jbeta primers. The assay was immunoSEQ multiplex PCR, and TCRdb's table has in-frame clones only and misses some. The table records more than 90,000 clones, 65% to 85% of them present only once. As concerns this clone: Its antigen is undetermined.

The CDR3 runs to 14 residues. Germline values: CDR1 MNHNS, CDR2 SASEGT. With 8 bases clipped from V and 2 bases from J, the junction kept 7 bases outside the gene matches. The chain has TRBV6-1 and TRBJ2-3; 7 bases are shared with TRBD2. The specimen sequenced was PBMCs. The clonotype was recovered from a man aged 50-60 years in good health and CMV-seronegative. The CDR3 is CASRRGVNTDTQYF. CDR3 in DNA: TGTGCCAGCCGTCGGGGGGTTAACACAGATACGCAGTATTTT.